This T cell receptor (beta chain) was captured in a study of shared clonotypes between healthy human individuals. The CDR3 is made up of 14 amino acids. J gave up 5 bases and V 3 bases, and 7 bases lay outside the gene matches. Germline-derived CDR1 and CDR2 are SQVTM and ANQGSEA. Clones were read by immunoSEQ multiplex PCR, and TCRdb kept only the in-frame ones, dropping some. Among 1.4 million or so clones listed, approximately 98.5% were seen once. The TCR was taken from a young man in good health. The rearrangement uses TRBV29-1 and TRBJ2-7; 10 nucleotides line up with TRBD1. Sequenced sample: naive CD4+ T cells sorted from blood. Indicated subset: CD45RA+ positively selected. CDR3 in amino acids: CSVESVTGGNEQYF. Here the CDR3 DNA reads TGCAGCGTTGAGTCTGTGACAGGGGGCAACGAGCAGTACTTC.